Listed here are 28 T cell receptor beta chains from one sample, sequenced in a study of CD8+ T cells in alopecia areata. Extraction and reverse transcription of RNA yielded cDNA as the sequencing template. The method was immunoSEQ multiplex PCR; TCRdb's version includes in-frame clones alone and lacks a portion of them. The profile covers around 300,000 clones, none occurring a single time. The pooled cutaneous lymph node cells were sorted using several markers (CD4, CD8alpha, NKG2D, NKG2ACE and others). Sequencing was performed on CD4+ T cells sorted from a lymph node. These receptors all stem from a C3H/HeJ mouse with alopecia areata. The mouse line has the MHC haplotype H2-k.

In the case of this clone: Here the gene names and germline are mouse. The CDR3 extends 4 residues past the end of the read, so its final part is completed from the germline J gene. The gene calls are TRBV13-2 and TRBJ2-7; 9 nucleotides match TRBD2. The CDR3 is 16 amino acids. Germline CDR1 and CDR2: NNHNN and SYGAGS (reference sequence). V was pared by 1 base and J by 0 bases, with 5 bases of the junction left unmatched. Incomplete CDR3 DNA: TGTGCCAGCGGTGATCACTGGGGGGTGAACTCCTAT. It is translated as CASGDHWGVNSY. The CDR3 reads in full as CASGDHWGVNSYEQYF.

This clone was observed a handful of times. The gene symbols are mouse symbols. Read coverage stops 4 residues before the CDR3 terminus; the germline J gene supplies the remainder. Other DNA sequences within the sample encode an identical CDR3. The chain carries TRBV13-2 and TRBJ2-7; 8 bases agree with TRBD1. Germline CDR1 is NNHNN and CDR2 is SYGAGS (reference sequence). This CDR3 has 14 residues. Partial CDR3 DNA: TGTGCCAGCGGTGATGCAGACAGGGGTTAT. Translation: CASGDADRGY. The CDR3 as a whole reads CASGDADRGYEQYF.

About this clone itself: Mouse germline and gene names are used. The read gets to within 4 residues of the CDR3 end, and the germline J gene fills in the rest. This chain links TRBV1 with TRBJ2-1; tentative D call: TRBD2 (10 bases). CDR1 NSQYPW and CDR2 LRSPGD come from the germline V gene (reference sequence). The CDR3 has 18 amino acids. With 0 bases removed from V and 3 bases from J, the gap between germline ends came to 18 bases. The DNA read from the CDR3 is TGCACCTGCAGTGCAGAACAGGGGGCTGGGGGGGCCTATGCT. Its translation: CTCSAEQGAGGAYA. The whole CDR3 sequence is CTCSAEQGAGGAYAEQFF.

Note on this clone: Each gene name is a mouse one. The read finishes 4 residues shy of the CDR3 end, and the germline J gene is used to complete it. The chain carries TRBV19 and TRBJ2-1; D possibly corresponds to TRBD1 (7 bases). The CDR3 consists of 13 residues. The V end was cut by 7 bases, the J end by 3 bases, with 11 bases between. CDR1 FNHDT and CDR2 SITEND come from the germline V gene (reference sequence). The CDR3 reads CASLGDSYAEQFF. Partial CDR3 DNA: TGTGCCAGCTTGGGGGACAGCTATGCT.

There are a few counts of this clone. The genes are named according to mouse. The CDR3 end lies 4 residues beyond the end of the read and is filled in from the germline J gene. V gene TRBV1 combines with J gene TRBJ2-3; 8 bases map to TRBD2. Trimming took 0 bases from V and 0 from J; bases not matched to a gene: 5. Germline V gives CDR1 NSQYPW, CDR2 LRSPGD (reference sequence). CDR3 size: 17 residues. The CDR3 spells CTCSADEDWASAETLYF. The sequenced part of the CDR3 DNA is TGCACCTGCAGTGCAGATGAGGACTGGGCTAGTGCAGAA.

A remark on this clone: Mouse germline and gene names are used. Read data end 4 residues before the CDR3 end; the end is taken from the germline J gene. This chain links TRBV19 with TRBJ2-3, with 8 nucleotides matching TRBD2. V shed 4 bases and J 0 bases; nucleotides not matched to a gene: 4. The germline V gene encodes CDR1 FNHDT and CDR2 SITEND (reference sequence). CDR3 length: 15 residues. The sequenced CDR3 bases are TGTGCCAGCAGTCTGACTGGGGTTAGTGCAGAA. It encodes CASSLTGVSAE. The complete CDR3 sequence is CASSLTGVSAETLYF. Combining the CDR3 with reference TRBV19 and TRBJ2-3 gives the whole variable domain GGIITQTPKFLIGQEGQKLTLKCQQNFNHDTMYWYRQDSGKGLRLIYYSITENDLQKGDLSEGYDASREKKSSFSLTVTSAQKNEMAVFLCASSLTGVSAETLYFGSGTRLTVL.

This clone was picked up many times. Genes and germline come from the mouse. The CDR3 goes on 4 residues after the read ends, and that part is filled in from the germline J gene. The sample contains more than one DNA sequence encoding this CDR3. The gene calls are TRBV5 and TRBJ2-2, with 9 bases lining up with TRBD2. V shed 1 base, J shed 0 bases, and the junction held 0 bases outside the gene matches. Per germline, CDR1 LGHNA and CDR2 YNLKQL (reference sequence). This CDR3 has 16 residues. CDR3 sequence reads: CASSQGTGANTGQLYF. The sequenced part of the CDR3 DNA is TGTGCCAGCAGCCAAGGGACTGGGGCAAACACCGGG.

The table lists this clone with a few counts. Mouse names are used for the genes. The read gets to within 4 residues of the CDR3 end, and the germline J gene fills in the rest. The genes are TRBV19 and TRBJ1-1; unclear D gene. CDR3 length: 14 amino acids. The V end lost 3 bases, the J end lost 0 bases, and 9 bases lay between the germline ends. Germline CDR1 FNHDT, CDR2 SITEND (reference sequence). CDR3 bases read: TGTGCCAGCAGTAGCCCCCAGGCAAACACA. This translates into CASSSPQANT. The CDR3, in full, reads CASSSPQANTEVFF. Full variable domain (missing parts from reference TRBV19 and TRBJ1-1): GGIITQTPKFLIGQEGQKLTLKCQQNFNHDTMYWYRQDSGKGLRLIYYSITENDLQKGDLSEGYDASREKKSSFSLTVTSAQKNEMAVFLCASSSPQANTEVFFGKGTRLTVV.

The table lists this clone with a few counts. The germline and genes are mouse ones. Read sequence stops 4 residues before the CDR3 end, and the germline J gene provides the missing end. V and J are TRBV13-1 and TRBJ2-7; 7 bases map to TRBD1. The V gene's germline CDR1 is NSHNY and CDR2 SYGAGN. V was clipped by 0 bases and J by 0 bases; unmatched bases: 3. The CDR3 has 15 residues. The CDR3 spells CASSDADRASYEQYF. CDR3 DNA (partial): TGTGCCAGCAGTGATGCAGACAGGGCCTCCTAT.

This clone was observed a handful of times. Germline and genes: mouse. Read coverage stops 4 residues before the CDR3 terminus; the germline J gene supplies the remainder. The V and J genes are TRBV19 and TRBJ2-7; 9 nucleotides align to TRBD2. With 5 bases clipped from V and 1 base from J, the junction kept 4 bases outside the gene matches. The CDR3 is 14 residues long. CDR1 FNHDT and CDR2 SITEND come from the germline V gene (reference sequence). The CDR3 region is CASSGLGGSYEQYF. CDR3 DNA, as far as it was read: TGTGCCAGCAGCGGTCTGGGGGGGTCCTAT.

This clone was observed a handful of times. Gene names denote mouse genes. Coverage ceases 4 residues before the CDR3 finishes, and the germline J gene fills in the end. V is TRBV1 and J is TRBJ2-5, with D perhaps matching TRBD1 (5 bases). This CDR3 is 14 amino acids long. CDR1 is NSQYPW and CDR2 is LRSPGD in the germline V gene (reference sequence). CDR3 region: CTCSARTLKDTQYF. CDR3 DNA, as far as it was read: TGCACCTGCAGTGCCCGGACACTTAAAGAC.

With regard to this clone: The genes are named according to mouse. From the germline J gene comes the end of the CDR3, since the read stops 4 residues before it. V usage is TRBV13-1 and J usage is TRBJ2-1; TRBD2 agrees at 10 bases. V was clipped by 2 bases and J by 5 bases; unmatched bases: 4. The CDR3 runs 15 residues. CDR1 NSHNY and CDR2 SYGAGN come from the germline V gene. The CDR3 loop reads CASSDPGLGHAEQFF. CDR3 DNA (partial): TGTGCCAGCAGTGACCCGGGACTGGGGCATGCT.

A word on this clone: Given a much more abundant clone one base away, this may be a read error. Mouse germline and gene names are used. The read finishes 4 residues shy of the CDR3 end, and the germline J gene is used to complete it. Other DNA sequences in the sample encode the same CDR3. V is TRBV19 and J is TRBJ1-2; 9 nucleotides line up with TRBD1. Germline-derived CDR1 and CDR2 are FNHDT and SITEND (reference sequence). J was trimmed by 2 bases and V by 4 bases; bases with no gene match: 0. The CDR3 is made up of 13 amino acids. The part of the CDR3 DNA that was read is TGTGCCAGCAGTGACAGGGGGAACTCC. Its translation: CASSDRGNS. The full CDR3 protein reads CASSDRGNSDYTF.

This clone was recorded at least ten times. These gene names are mouse names. The read halts 3 residues ahead of the CDR3 end, with the missing end drawn from the germline J gene. The gene calls are TRBV31 and TRBJ1-6; no clear D. TRBJ1-6 is sorted into the ORF group, with uncertain function. V lost 3 bases and J 2 bases, leaving 8 bases between the germline ends. The CDR3 is made up of 14 amino acids. Germline V lookup: CDR1 GKSSPN, CDR2 SITVG. CDR3: CAWSPRPYNSPLYF. The CDR3 bases that were read are TGTGCCTGGAGCCCCAGGCCCTATAATTCGCCC.

This clone was detected only a few times. Gene names are mouse gene names. The CDR3 end is not reached by the read, which stops 4 residues before it; the germline J gene fills it in. Other nucleotide sequences from this sample produce the same CDR3. The rearrangement links TRBV31 to TRBJ1-2; D gene ambiguous. Trimming pared 0 bases from V and 0 bases from J, leaving 8 bases between. Germline lookup yields CDR1 GKSSPN and CDR2 SITVG. There are 14 residues in the CDR3. CDR3 amino acids: CAWSLDNANSDYTF. The sequenced CDR3 bases are TGTGCCTGGAGTCTCGACAATGCAAACTCC.

On this clone itself: Mouse names are used for the genes. The read ends 4 residues before the CDR3 terminus; that terminus is restored from the germline J gene. This chain connects TRBV1 to TRBJ2-5; TRBD1 aligns across 9 bases. The CDR3 has 15 amino acids. CDR1 is NSQYPW, CDR2 LRSPGD, per germline (reference sequence). The CDR3 sequence is CTCSAQTGGGDTQYF. CDR3 DNA (partial): TGCACCTGCAGTGCCCAGACAGGGGGTGGAGAC. The full variable domain, rest sourced from reference TRBV1 and TRBJ2-5, is VTLLEQNPRWRLVPRGQAVNLRCILKNSQYPWMSWYQQDLQKQLQWLFTLRSPGDKEVKSLPGADYLATRVTDTELRLQVANMSQGRTLYCTCSAQTGGGDTQYFGPGTRLLVL.

On this clone: The genes and germline here are from mouse. The read ends 4 residues before the CDR3 terminus; that terminus is restored from the germline J gene. This rearrangement joins TRBV13-1 to TRBJ2-4; D is perhaps TRBD1 (5 bases). CDR3 length equals 13 residues. The germline gives CDR1 NSHNY, CDR2 SYGAGN. Trimming removed 4 bases from V and 3 bases from J, with 9 bases in between. Incomplete CDR3 DNA: TGTGCCAGCAGTAGACAGACCCAAAAC. It specifies CASSRQTQN. The entire CDR3 sequence reads CASSRQTQNTLYF.

Comment on this clone: The genes are named according to mouse. The CDR3 goes on 4 residues after the read ends, and that part is filled in from the germline J gene. This chain connects TRBV1 to TRBJ2-3; 9 bases line up with TRBD2. This CDR3 is 15 amino acids long. Germline V lookup: CDR1 NSQYPW, CDR2 LRSPGD (reference sequence). CDR3: CTCSAPWGGIETLYF. The CDR3 DNA, read in part, is TGCACCTGCAGTGCTCCCTGGGGGGGGATAGAA.

This clone was counted only a few times. This may be a read error: a much more frequent sequence differs by one nucleotide. The gene symbols are mouse symbols. The read terminates 4 residues before the CDR3 end, so the remaining end is supplied by the germline J gene. This rearrangement joins TRBV13-1 to TRBJ2-5; tentatively, D is TRBD1 (5 bases). CDR3 length equals 13 residues. V dropped 6 bases and J dropped 0 bases, with 8 bases sitting between them. In germline, CDR1 is NSHNY, CDR2 SYGAGN. The CDR3 bases that were read are TGTGCCAGCAAAGACAGTAACCAAGAC. The encoded protein is CASKDSNQD. The entire CDR3 protein is CASKDSNQDTQYF.

This clone has just a few counts. Mouse names are used for the genes. The sequenced fragment ends 4 residues before the CDR3 boundary, so the rest is inferred from the germline J gene. The gene calls are TRBV5 and TRBJ2-1; 9 bases line up with TRBD1. Germline V lookup: CDR1 LGHNA, CDR2 YNLKQL (reference sequence). V was clipped by 3 bases and J by 5 bases; unmatched bases: 2. The CDR3 spans 14 residues. The CDR3 loop reads CASSHGDRDAEQFF. The covered CDR3 bases are TGTGCCAGCAGCCATGGGGACAGGGATGCT.

With respect to this clone: The listed genes are named as in mouse. The observed sequence ends 4 residues before the CDR3 terminus, with the missing tail filled in from the germline J gene. V gene TRBV19 combines with J gene TRBJ1-2; 12 bases match TRBD1. The germline V gene encodes CDR1 FNHDT and CDR2 SITEND (reference sequence). The CDR3 consists of 15 residues. The junction had 5 bases not matched to a gene; V was cut back by 4 bases and J by 4 bases. The sequenced part of the CDR3 DNA is TGTGCCAGCAGTCCCGGGACAGGGGGCTCCTCC. This encodes CASSPGTGGSS. The entire CDR3 protein is CASSPGTGGSSDYTF.

This clone was picked up a small number of times. Mouse gene names and germline throughout. The read comes to an end 4 residues before the CDR3 does, leaving the germline J gene to fill in the end. This same CDR3 is encoded by further DNA sequences in the sample. The gene calls are TRBV13-2 and TRBJ2-3, with 8 bases identical to TRBD2. J lost 0 bases, V lost 0 bases, and 3 bases had no gene match. Per germline, CDR1 NNHNN and CDR2 SYGAGS (reference sequence). The CDR3 has 16 amino acids. The CDR3 spells CASGDAGLGSAETLYF. Partial CDR3 DNA: TGTGCCAGCGGTGATGCTGGACTGGGAAGTGCAGAA.

Only a few counts were recorded for this clone. Mouse gene names and germline throughout. The read finishes 4 residues shy of the CDR3 end, and the germline J gene is used to complete it. The V and J genes are TRBV13-2 and TRBJ2-3; 10 nucleotides align to TRBD2. CDR1 and CDR2 (germline): NNHNN, SYGAGS (reference sequence). V was clipped by 0 bases and J by 1 base; unmatched bases: 2. The CDR3 has 16 residues. The CDR3 loop is CASGDALGGGAETLYF. Incomplete CDR3 DNA: TGTGCCAGCGGTGATGCACTGGGGGGGGGTGCAGAA.

With respect to this clone: The gene names given are mouse names. The observed sequence ends 4 residues before the CDR3 terminus, with the missing tail filled in from the germline J gene. The V gene is TRBV13-1, the J gene TRBJ2-1; TRBD1 might be the D (6 bases). The V end was cut by 3 bases, the J end by 4 bases, with 14 bases between. Germline assignment: CDR1 NSHNY and CDR2 SYGAGN. This CDR3 is 15 amino acids long. This chain's CDR3 is CASSVSGTPYAEQFF. The part of the CDR3 DNA that was read is TGTGCCAGCAGTGTCTCCGGGACACCATATGCT.

This clone was recorded at least ten times. Germline and genes here are mouse. The read ends 3 residues before the CDR3 terminus; that terminus is restored from the germline J gene. Distinct nucleotide sequences in the sample also encode this CDR3. The V gene is TRBV13-3, the J gene TRBJ1-6; possibly TRBD1 for D (5 bases). TRBJ1-6 carries the ORF label, with uncertain function. CDR3 length: 14 amino acids. The germline V gene has CDR1 NNHDY and CDR2 SYVADS. V gave up 2 bases and J gave up 4 bases, with 7 bases separating them. CDR3: CASSDRDYNSPLYF. Partial CDR3 DNA: TGTGCCAGCAGTGACAGGGATTATAATTCGCCC.

With respect to this clone: The gene names here belong to mouse. The CDR3 end is not reached by the read, which stops 4 residues before it; the germline J gene fills it in. V gene TRBV19 combines with J gene TRBJ2-1, with a possible D match to TRBD1 (5 bases). Looked up from germline, CDR1 is FNHDT and CDR2 is SITEND (reference sequence). This CDR3 is 13 amino acids long. Trimming pared 7 bases from V and 1 base from J, leaving 9 bases between. CDR3: CASARQNYAEQFF. The DNA read from the CDR3 is TGTGCCAGCGCCAGACAGAACTATGCT.

A note on this clone: The gene symbols are mouse symbols. The read falls 4 residues short of the CDR3 end, and the missing part is taken from the germline J gene. The V gene is TRBV1, the J gene TRBJ2-1, with 10 positions matching TRBD1. Looked up from germline, CDR1 is NSQYPW and CDR2 is LRSPGD (reference sequence). The CDR3 length is 15 residues. Losses at the gene ends were 4 bases for V and 4 bases for J; bases not matched to a gene: 4. CDR3 sequence reads: CTCSGDRGEYAEQFF. CDR3 DNA, as far as it was read: TGCACCTGCAGTGGGGACAGGGGAGAGTATGCT.

In regard to this clone: The germline and genes are mouse ones. The missing CDR3 end, 3 residues past where the read stops, is filled in from the germline J gene. At the DNA level, this CDR3 is encoded by other sequences in the same sample as well. The chain uses TRBV19 and TRBJ1-6; TRBD1 aligns across 8 bases. TRBJ1-6 is an open reading frame, and its role is uncertain. Trimming at V came to 5 bases and at J to 2 bases, leaving 3 bases not matched to a gene. This CDR3 contains 15 residues. Germline V gives CDR1 FNHDT, CDR2 SITEND (reference sequence). The CDR3 region is CASSRQGTYNSPLYF. The sequenced CDR3 bases are TGTGCCAGCAGCCGACAGGGGACCTATAATTCGCCC.